One TCR beta chain is described in this entry. As yet, its antigen is unknown. The CDR3 spans 15 residues. The ends were cut back, 0 bases at V and 1 base at J, with 10 bases in the middle. Germline loops: CDR1 SGDLS, CDR2 YYNGEE. The data were obtained in a study of long-term antiretroviral therapy in people with HIV. Findings and limits, study-wide: Transplant donor controls retained higher diversity, though diversity increased after ART. Pre-ART expanded TRB clones stayed dominant throughout, though often decreasing after ART.

Samples were assayed with immunoSEQ v3.0 at survey level. Each sample had sequencing targeting roughly 35,000-55,000 T-cell genomes. Sequencing was performed with immunoSEQ multiplex PCR; in TCRdb, only in-frame clones are kept and a portion is missing. The repertoire holds roughly 22,000 clones, with 84% as singletons. This TCR came from a man over 45 with HIV. The specimen was unsorted PBMCs, collected 3 years after starting antiretroviral therapy. The chain links TRBV9 to TRBJ2-5; a weak D match, TRBD2 (5 bases). DNA for the CDR3: TGTGCCAGCAGCGTAGGGAGCGGCCCCCAAGAGACCCAGTACTTC. Encoded protein: CASSVGSGPQETQYF.